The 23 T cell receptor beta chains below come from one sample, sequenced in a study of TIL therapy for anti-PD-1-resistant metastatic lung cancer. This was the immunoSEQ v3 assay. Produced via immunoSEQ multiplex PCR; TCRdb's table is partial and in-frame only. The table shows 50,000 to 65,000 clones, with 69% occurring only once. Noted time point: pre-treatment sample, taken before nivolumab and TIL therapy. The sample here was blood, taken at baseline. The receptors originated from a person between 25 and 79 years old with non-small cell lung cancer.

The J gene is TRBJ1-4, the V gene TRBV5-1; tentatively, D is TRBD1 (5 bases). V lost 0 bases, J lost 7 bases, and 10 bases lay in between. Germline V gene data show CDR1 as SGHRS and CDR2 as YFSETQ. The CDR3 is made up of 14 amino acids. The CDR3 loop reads CASSLEAGFEKLFF. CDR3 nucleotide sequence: TGCGCCAGCAGCTTGGAAGCAGGGTTTGAAAAACTGTTTTTT.

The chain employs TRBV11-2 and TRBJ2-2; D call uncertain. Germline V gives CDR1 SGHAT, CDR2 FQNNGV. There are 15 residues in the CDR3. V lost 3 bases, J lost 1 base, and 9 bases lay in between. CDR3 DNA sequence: TGTGCCAGCAGCTTTCTCGACCAGAACACCGGGGAGCTGTTTTTT. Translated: CASSFLDQNTGELFF. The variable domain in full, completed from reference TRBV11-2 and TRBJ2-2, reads EAGVAQSPRYKIIEKRQSVAFWCNPISGHATLYWYQQILGQGPKLLIQFQNNGVVDDSQLPKDRFSAERLKGVDSTLKIQPAKLEDSAVYLCASSFLDQNTGELFFGEGSRLTVL.

The CDR3, as DNA: TGTGCCAGCAGTAGACCGCCCCTTAACACTGAAGCTTTCTTT. This sequence encodes CASSRPPLNTEAFF. The rearrangement uses TRBV28 and TRBJ1-1; D call uncertain. Per germline, CDR1 MDHEN and CDR2 SYDVKM. V dropped 5 bases and J dropped 2 bases, with 12 bases sitting between them. The CDR3 has 14 residues.

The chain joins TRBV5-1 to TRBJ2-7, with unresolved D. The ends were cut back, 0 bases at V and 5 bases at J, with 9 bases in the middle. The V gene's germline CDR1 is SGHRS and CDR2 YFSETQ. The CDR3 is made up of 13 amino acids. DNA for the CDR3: TGCGCCAGCAGCTTGGACCCACCCAACGAGCAGTACTTC. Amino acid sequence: CASSLDPPNEQYF.

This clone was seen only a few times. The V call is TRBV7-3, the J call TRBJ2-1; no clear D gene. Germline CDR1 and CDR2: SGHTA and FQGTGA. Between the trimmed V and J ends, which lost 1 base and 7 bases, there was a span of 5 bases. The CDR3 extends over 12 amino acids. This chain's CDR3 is CASSLSRNEQFF. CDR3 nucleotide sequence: TGTGCCAGCAGCTTAAGTCGAAATGAGCAGTTCTTC.

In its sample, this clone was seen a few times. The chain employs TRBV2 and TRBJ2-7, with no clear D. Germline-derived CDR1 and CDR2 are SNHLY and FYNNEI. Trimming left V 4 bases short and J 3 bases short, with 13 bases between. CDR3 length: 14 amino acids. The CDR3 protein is CASSGTERLYEQYF. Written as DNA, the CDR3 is TGTGCCAGCAGTGGAACGGAACGCCTCTACGAGCAGTACTTC.

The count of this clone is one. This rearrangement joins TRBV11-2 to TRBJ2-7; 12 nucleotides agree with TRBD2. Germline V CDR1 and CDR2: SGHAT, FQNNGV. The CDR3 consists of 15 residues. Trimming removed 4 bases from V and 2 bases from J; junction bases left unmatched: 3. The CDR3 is CASSYWTSGTYEQYF. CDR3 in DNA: TGTGCCAGCAGCTACTGGACTAGCGGGACCTACGAGCAGTACTTC.

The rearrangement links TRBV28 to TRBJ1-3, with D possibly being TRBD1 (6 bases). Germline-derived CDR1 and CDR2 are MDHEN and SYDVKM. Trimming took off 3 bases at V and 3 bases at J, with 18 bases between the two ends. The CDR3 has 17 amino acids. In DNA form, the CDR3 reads TGTGCCAGCAGTTTTCGTCTTAGGGGGGCAGGTGGAAACACCATATATTTT. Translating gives CASSFRLRGAGGNTIYF. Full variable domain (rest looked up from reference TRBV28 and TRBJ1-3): DVKVTQSSRYLVKRTGEKVFLECVQDMDHENMFWYRQDPGLGLRLIYFSYDVKMKEKGDIPEGYSVSREKKERFSLILESASTNQTSMYLCASSFRLRGAGGNTIYFGEGSWLTVV.

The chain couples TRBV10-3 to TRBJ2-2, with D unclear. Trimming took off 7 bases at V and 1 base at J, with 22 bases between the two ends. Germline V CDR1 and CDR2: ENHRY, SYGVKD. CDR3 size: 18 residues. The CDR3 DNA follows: TGTGCCATCATCACGGCAGGCGAAAGGAAGAAGAACACCGGGGAGCTGTTTTTT. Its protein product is CAIITAGERKKNTGELFF.

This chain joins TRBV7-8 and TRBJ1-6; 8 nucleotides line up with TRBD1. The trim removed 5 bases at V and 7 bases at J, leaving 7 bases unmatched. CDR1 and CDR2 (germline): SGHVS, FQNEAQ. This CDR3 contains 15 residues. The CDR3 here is CASSRLGQENSPLHF. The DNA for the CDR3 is TGTGCCAGCAGCCGATTGGGACAGGAGAATTCACCCCTCCACTTT.

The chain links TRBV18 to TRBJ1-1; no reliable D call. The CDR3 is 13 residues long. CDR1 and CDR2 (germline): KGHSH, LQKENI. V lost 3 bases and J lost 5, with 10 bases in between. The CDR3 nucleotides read TGTGCCAGCTCACCCTACGACAAAACTGAAGCTTTCTTT. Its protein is CASSPYDKTEAFF. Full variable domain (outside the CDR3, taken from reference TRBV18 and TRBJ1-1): NAGVMQNPRHLVRRRGQEARLRCSPMKGHSHVYWYRQLPEEGLKFMVYLQKENIIDESGMPKERFSAEFPKEGPSILRIQQVVRGDSAAYFCASSPYDKTEAFFGQGTRLTVV.

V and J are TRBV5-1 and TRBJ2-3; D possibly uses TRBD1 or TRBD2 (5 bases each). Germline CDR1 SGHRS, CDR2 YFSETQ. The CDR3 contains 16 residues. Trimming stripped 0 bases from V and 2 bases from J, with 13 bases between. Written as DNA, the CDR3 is TGCGCCAGCAGCTTGGTCGGGGCAGCTTACACAGATACGCAGTATTTT. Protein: CASSLVGAAYTDTQYF.

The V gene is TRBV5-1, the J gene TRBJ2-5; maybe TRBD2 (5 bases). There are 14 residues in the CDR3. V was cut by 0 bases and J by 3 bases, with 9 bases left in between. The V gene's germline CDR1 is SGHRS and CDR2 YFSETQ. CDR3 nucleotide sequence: TGCGCCAGCAGCTTGGGAGGGCAGGAAGAGACCCAGTACTTC. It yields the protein CASSLGGQEETQYF. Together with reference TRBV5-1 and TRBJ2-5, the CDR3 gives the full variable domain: KAGVTQTPRYLIKTRGQQVTLSCSPISGHRSVSWYQQTPGQGLQFLFEYFSETQRNKGNFPGRFSGRQFSNSRSEMNVSTLELGDSALYLCASSLGGQEETQYFGPGTRLLVL.

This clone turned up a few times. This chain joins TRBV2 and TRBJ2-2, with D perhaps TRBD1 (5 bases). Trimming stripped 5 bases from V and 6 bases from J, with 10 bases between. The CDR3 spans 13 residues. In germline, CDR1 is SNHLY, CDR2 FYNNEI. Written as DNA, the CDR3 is TGTGCCAGCAGTAATGGGGCTTCCGGGGAGCTGTTTTTT. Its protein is CASSNGASGELFF.

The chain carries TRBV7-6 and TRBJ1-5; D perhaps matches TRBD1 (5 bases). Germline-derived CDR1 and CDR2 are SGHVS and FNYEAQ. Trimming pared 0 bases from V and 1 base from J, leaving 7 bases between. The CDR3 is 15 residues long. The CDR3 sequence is CASSLAWGSNQPQHF. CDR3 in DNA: TGTGCCAGCAGCTTAGCGTGGGGGAGCAATCAGCCCCAGCATTTT.

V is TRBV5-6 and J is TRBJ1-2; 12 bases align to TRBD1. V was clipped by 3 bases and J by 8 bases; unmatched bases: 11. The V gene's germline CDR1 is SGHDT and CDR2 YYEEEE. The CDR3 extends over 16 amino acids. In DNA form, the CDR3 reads TGTGCCAGCAGCTATGTGGGGACAGGGGGCGCTGGAGGCTACACCTTC. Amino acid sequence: CASSYVGTGGAGGYTF.

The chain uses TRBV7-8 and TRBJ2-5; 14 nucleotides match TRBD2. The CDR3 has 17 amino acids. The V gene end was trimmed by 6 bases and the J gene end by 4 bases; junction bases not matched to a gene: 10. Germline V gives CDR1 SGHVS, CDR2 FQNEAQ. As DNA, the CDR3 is TGTGCCAGCAGTGTCCAGTCCGGGACTAGCGGGGGAGAGACCCAGTACTTC. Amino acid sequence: CASSVQSGTSGGETQYF.

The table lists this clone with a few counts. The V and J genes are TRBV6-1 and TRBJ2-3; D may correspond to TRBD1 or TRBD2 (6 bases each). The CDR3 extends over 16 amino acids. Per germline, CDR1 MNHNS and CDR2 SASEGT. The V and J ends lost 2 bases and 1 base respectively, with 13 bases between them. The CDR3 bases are TGTGCCAGCAGTGAACAAAAGGGGGGAGGCACAGATACGCAGTATTTT. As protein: CASSEQKGGGTDTQYF.

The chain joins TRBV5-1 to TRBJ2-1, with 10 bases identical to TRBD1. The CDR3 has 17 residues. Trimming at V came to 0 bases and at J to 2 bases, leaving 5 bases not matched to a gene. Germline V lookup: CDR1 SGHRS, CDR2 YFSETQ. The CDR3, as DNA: TGCGCCAGCAGCTTGGGGACAGGGGGGTTGGCCTACAATGAGCAGTTCTTC. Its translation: CASSLGTGGLAYNEQFF.

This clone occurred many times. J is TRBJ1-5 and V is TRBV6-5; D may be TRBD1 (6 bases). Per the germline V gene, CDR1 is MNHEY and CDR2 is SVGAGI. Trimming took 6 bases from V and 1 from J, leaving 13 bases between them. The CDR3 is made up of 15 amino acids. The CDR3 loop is CASSPQGGSNQPQHF. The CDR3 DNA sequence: TGTGCCAGCAGCCCACAGGGTGGAAGCAATCAGCCCCAGCATTTT.

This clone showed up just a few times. The CDR3, as DNA: TGCGCCAGCAGCATAGACAGCTCCTATAATTCACCCCTCCACTTT. It is translated as CASSIDSSYNSPLHF. The V call is TRBV5-1, the J call TRBJ1-6, with D possibly TRBD1 on 5 matching bases. This CDR3 has 15 amino acids. V lost 4 bases, J lost 0 bases, and 8 bases lay in between. Germline CDR1 is SGHRS and CDR2 is YFSETQ.

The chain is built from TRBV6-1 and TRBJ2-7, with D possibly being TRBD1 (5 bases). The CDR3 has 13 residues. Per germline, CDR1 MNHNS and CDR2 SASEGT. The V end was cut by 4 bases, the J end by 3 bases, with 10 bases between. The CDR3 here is CASSAGQLYEQYF. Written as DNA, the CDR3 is TGTGCCAGCAGTGCCGGACAACTCTACGAGCAGTACTTC.

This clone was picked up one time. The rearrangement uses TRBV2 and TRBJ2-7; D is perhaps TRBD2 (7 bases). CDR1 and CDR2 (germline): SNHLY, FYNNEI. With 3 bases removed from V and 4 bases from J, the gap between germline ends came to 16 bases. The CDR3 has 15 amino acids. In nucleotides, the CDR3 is TGTGCCAGCAGTGAGTCGGTGGGGGGGCCTTACGAGCAGTACTTC. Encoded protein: CASSESVGGPYEQYF. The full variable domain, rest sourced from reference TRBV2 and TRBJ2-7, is EPEVTQTPSHQVTQMGQEVILRCVPISNHLYFYWYRQILGQKVEFLVSFYNNEISEKSEIFDDQFSVERPDGSNFTLKIRSTKLEDSAMYFCASSESVGGPYEQYFGPGTRLTVT.